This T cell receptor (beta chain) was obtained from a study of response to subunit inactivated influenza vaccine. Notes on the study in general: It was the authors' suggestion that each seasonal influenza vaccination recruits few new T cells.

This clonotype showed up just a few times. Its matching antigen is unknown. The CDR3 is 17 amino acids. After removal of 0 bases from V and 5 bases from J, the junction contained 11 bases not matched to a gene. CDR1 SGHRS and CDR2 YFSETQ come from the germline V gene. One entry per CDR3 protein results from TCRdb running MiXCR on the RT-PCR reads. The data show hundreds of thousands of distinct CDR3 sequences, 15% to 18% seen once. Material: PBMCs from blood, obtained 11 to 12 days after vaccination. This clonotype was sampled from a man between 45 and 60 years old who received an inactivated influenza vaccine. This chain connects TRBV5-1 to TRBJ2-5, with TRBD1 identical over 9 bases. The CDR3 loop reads CASSLASGQGGWETQYF. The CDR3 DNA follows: TGCGCCAGCAGCTTGGCCTCGGGACAGGGCGGATGGGAGACCCAGTACTTC.